This TCR beta chain appears in the sequencing data of a study of blood T cell repertoires in COVID-19. Study-wide background: COVID-19 samples, acute and convalescent, were from the United States, Italy and Spain. Sample material is recorded as cDNA or gDNA derived from T cells, B-cell-depleted T cells, or PBMCs.

Original processing methods: The authors estimated nucleated cell counts from reference gene primer amplification. The method was immunoSEQ multiplex PCR; TCRdb's version includes in-frame clones alone and lacks a portion of them. The DNA was the basis for D and trimming; V, J and clone size are from that table. Of 320,000 or so clones listed, around 86% are singletons. Two consecutive negative NP/OP PCR tests, clearance, or resolved symptoms defined Cohort 3 recovery. In germline, CDR1 is KGHSH, CDR2 LQKENI. CDR3 length: 15 residues. V was trimmed by 4 bases and J by 0 bases, leaving 9 bases between them.

The receptor was derived from a man aged 55 to 70 who had recovered from COVID-19. The sequenced sample consisted of PBMCs or T cells enriched from blood (not recorded which). V gene TRBV18 combines with J gene TRBJ2-2; no clear D gene. CDR3: CASSQQNPNTGELFF. In DNA form, the CDR3 reads TGTGCCAGCTCACAACAGAATCCGAACACCGGGGAGCTGTTTTTT. The full variable domain, with the rest looked up from reference TRBV18 and TRBJ2-2, is NAGVMQNPRHLVRRRGQEARLRCSPMKGHSHVYWYRQLPEEGLKFMVYLQKENIIDESGMPKERFSAEFPKEGPSILRIQQVVRGDSAAYFCASSQQNPNTGELFFGEGSRLTVL.